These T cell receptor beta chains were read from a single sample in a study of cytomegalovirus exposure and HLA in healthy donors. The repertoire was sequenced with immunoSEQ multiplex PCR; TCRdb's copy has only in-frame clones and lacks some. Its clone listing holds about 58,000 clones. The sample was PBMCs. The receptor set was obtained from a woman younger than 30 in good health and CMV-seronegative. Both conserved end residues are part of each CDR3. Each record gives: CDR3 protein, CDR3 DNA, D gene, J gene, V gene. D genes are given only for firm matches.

cdr3_aa: CASSSPPGIVDTEAFF; cdr3_nt: TGTGCCAGTAGTAGTCCCCCAGGGATCGTGGACACTGAAGCTTTCTTT; d_call: .; j_call: TRBJ1-1; v_call: TRBV19
cdr3_aa: CASSEASRATQPQHF; cdr3_nt: TGTGCCAGCAGTGAAGCAAGCAGGGCCACACAGCCCCAGCATTTT; d_call: .; j_call: TRBJ1-5; v_call: TRBV6-1
cdr3_aa: CASSVEGNGGAWNEQFF; cdr3_nt: TGTGCCAGCAGCGTAGAGGGTAACGGGGGGGCCTGGAATGAGCAGTTCTTC; d_call: TRBD2; j_call: TRBJ2-1; v_call: TRBV9
cdr3_aa: CVLPYRDRVDWNYGYTF; cdr3_nt: TGTGTCCTACCCTACCGGGACAGGGTCGACTGGAACTATGGCTACACCTTC; d_call: .; j_call: TRBJ1-2; v_call: TRBV7-5
cdr3_aa: CASSPRRLAGVNEQFF; cdr3_nt: TGTGCCAGCTCACCAAGGCGACTAGCGGGAGTAAATGAGCAGTTCTTC; d_call: TRBD2; j_call: TRBJ2-1; v_call: TRBV18
cdr3_aa: CASSEAGNLGSEAFF; cdr3_nt: TGTGCCAGCAGTGAAGCAGGTAATTTGGGCTCTGAAGCTTTCTTT; d_call: .; j_call: TRBJ1-1; v_call: TRBV25-1
cdr3_aa: CASSPAGQTSYEQYF; cdr3_nt: TGCGCCAGCAGCCCGGCCGGACAGACCTCCTACGAGCAGTACTTC; d_call: .; j_call: TRBJ2-7; v_call: TRBV5-1
cdr3_aa: CASSQSPDALGGRNEQYF; cdr3_nt: TGCGCCAGCAGCCAATCTCCAGATGCCCTCGGGGGGAGGAACGAGCAGTACTTC; d_call: TRBD2; j_call: TRBJ2-7; v_call: TRBV4-1
cdr3_aa: CASSPGTAGANEKLFF; cdr3_nt: TGTGCCAGCTCACCCGGGACAGCAGGCGCTAATGAAAAACTGTTTTTT; d_call: TRBD1; j_call: TRBJ1-4; v_call: TRBV18
cdr3_aa: CASSERVQETQYF; cdr3_nt: TGTGCCAGCAGTGAAAGAGTTCAAGAGACCCAGTACTTC; d_call: .; j_call: TRBJ2-5; v_call: TRBV2
cdr3_aa: CASSSDRGGKCTF; cdr3_nt: TGTGCCAGCAGCTCAGACCGCGGGGGGAAGTGCACCTTC; d_call: .; j_call: TRBJ1-2; v_call: TRBV11-2
cdr3_aa: CASSDSGRGATEAFF; cdr3_nt: TGTGCCAGCAGTGACTCGGGGCGCGGGGCCACTGAAGCTTTCTTT; d_call: .; j_call: TRBJ1-1; v_call: TRBV6-4
cdr3_aa: CASSLSWQGGDTEQFF; cdr3_nt: TGTGCCAGCAGTCTAAGCTGGCAGGGTGGGGATACGGAGCAGTTCTTC; d_call: .; j_call: TRBJ2-1; v_call: TRBV2
cdr3_aa: CASSRDYRGETQYF; cdr3_nt: TGCGCCAGCAGCCGAGATTACAGGGGGGAGACCCAGTACTTC; d_call: TRBD1; j_call: TRBJ2-5; v_call: TRBV4-1
cdr3_aa: CASRRNGGTGELFF; cdr3_nt: TGTGCCAGCAGGCGTAACGGGGGAACCGGGGAGCTGTTTTTT; d_call: .; j_call: TRBJ2-2; v_call: TRBV28